The 9 T cell receptor beta chains given below trace back to one sample, sequenced in a study of T cells in Graves' hyperthyroidism and ophthalmopathy. Researchers took RNA transcripts and amplified the TCR beta CDR3 regions from them. Primed by the HTBI set, a first-round RT-PCR was run on the TCR CDR3. Using its own MiXCR run on the multiplex PCR reads, TCRdb lists one record per CDR3 protein. The sample includes hundreds of thousands of distinct CDR3 sequences, 40% to 55% of them seen just once. Sequencing used peripheral blood or thyroid tissue (not recorded which). The receptors come from a woman aged 18-30 years with Graves' hyperthyroidism.

The chain combines TRBV2 with TRBJ1-2, with TRBD1 matching 9 bases. Germline V gene lookup returns CDR1 SNHLY and CDR2 FYNNEI. This CDR3 is 13 amino acids long. The CDR3 here is CATTGQGNYGYTF. DNA for the CDR3: TGTGCTACTACGGGACAGGGAAACTATGGCTACACCTTC.

The chain couples TRBV20-1 to TRBJ2-5, with TRBD1 matching over 9 bases. Germline assignment: CDR1 DFQATT and CDR2 SNEGSKA (reference sequence). The length of the CDR3 is 13 residues. Trimming cost V 5 bases and J 4 bases; bases outside gene matches: 5. CDR3 sequence (DNA): TGCAGTGCTGAAGGGACAGGGAGAGAGACCCAGTACTTC. It specifies CSAEGTGRETQYF.

This clonotype was detected ten times or more. The rearrangement joins TRBV7-2 to TRBJ2-7; 7 nucleotides align to TRBD1. This CDR3 has 14 amino acids. With V trimmed by 6 bases and J by 4 bases, 9 bases remained unmatched. Germline CDR1 reads SGHTA; CDR2 reads FQGNSA. In DNA form, the CDR3 reads TGTGCCAGCAGTCCCGGGACAGTTTGGTACGAGCAGTACTTC. This translates into CASSPGTVWYEQYF.

Many counts were recorded for this clonotype. The J gene is TRBJ2-7, the V gene TRBV7-2, with D possibly matching TRBD1 (6 bases). CDR1 and CDR2 from the germline V gene are SGHTA and FQGNSA. The ends were cut back, 4 bases at V and 0 bases at J, with 13 bases in the middle. This CDR3 contains 15 residues. As DNA, the CDR3 is TGTGCCAGCAGCTCAATGACAGGAACCTCCTACGAGCAGTACTTC. It is translated as CASSSMTGTSYEQYF.

With regard to this clonotype: This may be a read error, as it is one base from a much larger clone. The genes are TRBV10-3 and TRBJ2-2; D perhaps matches TRBD2 (5 bases). The germline V gene encodes CDR1 ENHRY and CDR2 SYGVKD. The CDR3 runs 13 residues. The CDR3 sequence: CAISVENTGELLF. The DNA of the CDR3 is TGTGCCATCAGTGTTGAGAACACCGGGGAGCTGCTTTTT.

A remark on this clonotype: A much larger clone lies a single base off, so this may be a read error. This chain connects TRBV24-1 to TRBJ2-5; maybe TRBD1 (6 bases). Germline V gene data show CDR1 as KGHDR and CDR2 as SFDVKD. The V gene lost 0 bases and the J gene lost 4 bases, with 11 bases spanning the gap. This CDR3 comprises 15 residues. CDR3 amino acids: CATSDLTGIGETQYF. CDR3 nucleotides: TGTGCCACCAGTGATTTGACAGGGATAGGAGAGACCCAGTACTTC.

The rearrangement joins TRBV7-9 to TRBJ2-7, with 7 nucleotides matching TRBD1. CDR3 length: 15 residues. Germline CDR1 SEHNR, CDR2 FQNEAQ (reference sequence). With 2 bases clipped from V and 2 bases from J, the junction kept 6 bases outside the gene matches. For the CDR3, the DNA is TGTGCCAGCAGCTTAACAGGGGCGGCAACCTACGAGCAGTACTTC. Its protein is CASSLTGAATYEQYF.

The CDR3 is CATSDSGDFNEQFF. The CDR3 DNA follows: TGTGCCACCAGTGACTCCGGGGACTTTAATGAGCAGTTCTTC. The rearrangement uses TRBV24-1 and TRBJ2-5, with D tentatively TRBD2 (6 bases). The end of the DNA fits TRBJ2-1 better, so the J call may be wrong. This CDR3 is 14 amino acids long. The germline V gene has CDR1 KGHDR and CDR2 SFDVKD.

The rearrangement joins TRBV19 to TRBJ1-1, with D perhaps matching TRBD1 (6 bases). In germline, CDR1 is LNHDA, CDR2 SQIVND (reference sequence). Trimming pared 1 base from V and 4 bases from J, leaving 13 bases between. This CDR3 is built from 15 residues. CDR3 protein: CASSIGRGMGTEAFF. In nucleotides, the CDR3 is TGTGCCAGTAGTATAGGCAGGGGAATGGGCACTGAAGCTTTCTTT.